The 27 T cell receptor beta chains below were found in one sample sequenced in a study of shared clonotypes between healthy human individuals. The assay was immunoSEQ multiplex PCR, and TCRdb's table has in-frame clones only and misses some. The table includes 450,000 to 650,000 clones, roughly 79% detected once. The sequenced sample was PBMCs. The receptors were gathered from a woman in her thirties or forties in good health. Some clones in this sample may be carry-over from other donors' samples.

The chain joins TRBV2 to TRBJ2-1; D might be TRBD2 (6 bases). The CDR3 has 15 residues. V was clipped by 3 bases and J by 3 bases, with 12 bases between them. In germline, CDR1 is SNHLY, CDR2 FYNNEI. CDR3 DNA: TGTGCCAGCAGTGACGCCGCGGGACTCTACAATGAGCAGTTCTTC. This translates into CASSDAAGLYNEQFF.

V is TRBV10-1 and J is TRBJ1-5, with TRBD1 matching 9 bases. The CDR3 runs to 20 residues. The germline CDR1 and CDR2 sequences are WNHNN and SYGVQD (reference sequence). Trimming cost V 2 bases and J 7 bases; bases outside gene matches: 21. This CDR3 is CASSEGKDRGRGLPRQPQHF. In DNA, the CDR3 is TGCGCCAGCAGTGAGGGTAAGGACAGGGGCAGGGGTTTACCGCGGCAGCCCCAGCATTTT.

This clone has just a few counts. The rearrangement joins TRBV30 to TRBJ1-1; 7 bases are shared with TRBD1. V lost 3 bases and J lost 4; bases outside the gene matches: 8. The CDR3 extends over 14 amino acids. The V gene's germline CDR1 is GTSNPN and CDR2 SVGIG (reference sequence). CDR3 residues: CAWRDKQGFTEAFF. CDR3 in DNA: TGTGCCTGGAGAGATAAACAGGGGTTCACTGAAGCTTTCTTT.

V is TRBV6-1 and J is TRBJ2-5; D remains ambiguous. Looked up from germline, CDR1 is MNHNS and CDR2 is SASEGT. V lost 1 base and J 1 base, leaving 4 bases between the germline ends. The CDR3 extends over 13 amino acids. The CDR3 DNA reads TGTGCCAGCAGTGAAGATCCCCAAGAGACCCAGTACTTC. Translation: CASSEDPQETQYF.

V usage is TRBV9 and J usage is TRBJ1-2; TRBD1 is a possible D gene (5 bases). Trimming pared 0 bases from V and 4 bases from J, leaving 13 bases between. CDR1 is SGDLS and CDR2 is YYNGEE in the germline V gene. The CDR3 has 15 amino acids. The CDR3 coding sequence is TGTGCCAGCAGCGTAGGGGCAGGGAGGGTCTATGGCTACACCTTC. Translated, it gives CASSVGAGRVYGYTF.

V and J are TRBV7-9 and TRBJ2-3; either TRBD1 or TRBD2 may fit D (7 bases each). This CDR3 is built from 16 residues. CDR1 SEHNR and CDR2 FQNEAQ come from the germline V gene (reference sequence). Trimming removed 7 bases at V and 0 bases at J, with 17 bases between. The CDR3 loop reads CASTPGTAGSTDTQYF. The DNA for the CDR3 is TGTGCCAGCACCCCGGGGACAGCGGGGAGCACAGATACGCAGTATTTT.

On this clone itself: This sequence may be a read error, since a much larger clone differs from it by one base. The CDR3 carries no conserved terminal phenylalanine or tryptophan, so it likely arises from a read error. It is unclear where the CDR3 begins or ends on the DNA, so no DNA is shown, and the CDR3 is as TCRdb lists it. This chain uses TRBV30 with TRBJ1-1. Both ends counted, the CDR3 spans 16 residues. Germline CDR1 GTSNPN, CDR2 SVGIG (reference sequence). CDR3 residues: CAWSVPSPSGNTEALL.

V and J are TRBV7-2 and TRBJ2-5, with 12 bases lining up with TRBD2. Germline CDR1 and CDR2: SGHTA and FQGNSA. CDR3 length equals 16 residues. Trimming at V came to 3 bases and at J to 5 bases, leaving 7 bases not matched to a gene. CDR3 in DNA: TGTGCCAGCAGCTTCCGGAGACTAGCGGGAGATGAGACCCAGTACTTC. Encoded protein: CASSFRRLAGDETQYF.

J is TRBJ2-4 and V is TRBV28; D not certain. Trimming took off 2 bases at V and 16 bases at J, with 18 bases between the two ends. CDR3 length: 13 amino acids. Germline CDR1 and CDR2: MDHEN and SYDVKM. CDR3 sequence (DNA): TGTGCCAGCAGTTTAGGGTCGAGAGGTGTTTCATACTTC. Its protein product is CASSLGSRGVSYF.

The V call is TRBV30, the J call TRBJ1-1; 10 bases match TRBD1. CDR3 length equals 15 residues. J was trimmed by 1 base and V by 3 bases; bases with no gene match: 5. Germline V gene data show CDR1 as GTSNPN and CDR2 as SVGIG (reference sequence). In DNA form, the CDR3 reads TGTGCCTGGAGGCGACAGGGGGCTGGGAACACTGAAGCTTTCTTT. The encoded protein is CAWRRQGAGNTEAFF.

The chain uses TRBV30 and TRBJ1-2, with D possibly TRBD1 on 6 matching bases. The CDR3 loop spans 12 amino acids. V was trimmed by 2 bases and J by 4 bases, leaving 8 bases between them. CDR1 and CDR2 (germline): GTSNPN, SVGIG (reference sequence). This chain's CDR3 is CAWSNRAYGYTF. The CDR3 nucleotides are TGTGCCTGGAGTAACAGGGCCTATGGCTACACCTTC.

In DNA, the CDR3 is TGTGCCAGCAGTTTAACAGGGGACGTACGGTATGGCTACACCTTC. Translation: CASSLTGDVRYGYTF. The V gene is TRBV27, the J gene TRBJ1-2; 7 bases map to TRBD1. The junction had 8 bases not matched to a gene; V was cut back by 2 bases and J by 5 bases. Germline assignment: CDR1 MNHEY and CDR2 SMNVEV (reference sequence). This CDR3 contains 15 residues.

The gene calls are TRBV5-1 and TRBJ2-7; D gene ambiguous. The V end lost 8 bases, the J end lost 3 bases, and 9 bases lay between the germline ends. CDR1 and CDR2 (germline): SGHRS, YFSETQ. This CDR3 contains 11 residues. The CDR3 nucleotides are TGCGCCAGGTCATGCCACTACGAGCAGTACTTC. Protein: CARSCHYEQYF.

The genes are TRBV18 and TRBJ2-1; D may be TRBD1 (6 bases). The ends were cut back, 0 bases at V and 3 bases at J, with 18 bases in the middle. The CDR3 contains 18 residues. CDR1 and CDR2 (germline): KGHSH, LQKENI. In DNA form, the CDR3 reads TGTGCCAGCTCACCACCGTGGTCTACAGGGTGGGTCTACAATGAGCAGTTCTTC. Residues: CASSPPWSTGWVYNEQFF.

This clone was observed a few times. J is TRBJ1-2 and V is TRBV7-2, with 7 bases identical to TRBD1. V dropped 1 base and J dropped 4; count of bases not matched to a gene: 6. Germline CDR1 is SGHTA and CDR2 is FQGNSA. The CDR3 covers 15 residues. This CDR3 is CASSLGVQGSYGYTF. The CDR3 DNA sequence: TGTGCCAGCAGCTTAGGCGTACAGGGGAGCTATGGCTACACCTTC.

The chain recombines TRBV18 with TRBJ2-7, with D unresolved. CDR3 size: 14 residues. CDR1 is KGHSH and CDR2 is LQKENI in the germline V gene. V was pared by 3 bases and J by 2 bases, with 11 bases between. CDR3 region: CASSPAGRTYEQYF. In DNA form, the CDR3 reads TGTGCCAGCTCACCTGCCGGCAGAACCTACGAGCAGTACTTC.

Only one count was recorded for this clone. The chain joins TRBV6-4 to TRBJ2-3; D possibly corresponds to TRBD2 (6 bases). CDR1 MRHNA and CDR2 SNTAGT come from the germline V gene. The CDR3 runs to 14 residues. Trimming stripped 5 bases from V and 4 bases from J, with 13 bases between. The CDR3 nucleotides read TGTGCCAGCAGTCTGGACTACCGGGCAGATACGCAGTATTTT. Protein sequence: CASSLDYRADTQYF.

The V gene is TRBV2, the J gene TRBJ2-7, with D possibly TRBD2 on 5 matching bases. The CDR3 covers 14 residues. Trimming cost V 2 bases and J 1 base, with 9 bases left between them. The germline gives CDR1 SNHLY, CDR2 FYNNEI. The CDR3 is CASSEYGLSYEQYF. CDR3 coding DNA: TGTGCCAGCAGTGAATACGGACTTTCCTACGAGCAGTACTTC.

The chain is built from TRBV7-3 and TRBJ1-5; D is perhaps TRBD1 (6 bases). The CDR3 runs to 15 residues. V gave up 5 bases and J gave up 3 bases, with 14 bases separating them. CDR1 and CDR2 from the germline V gene are SGHTA and FQGTGA. The CDR3 protein is CASSEYRDLNQPQHF. DNA of the CDR3: TGTGCCAGCAGCGAGTACAGGGATCTCAATCAGCCCCAGCATTTT.

The chain employs TRBV7-8 and TRBJ1-1, with D uncertain. V was trimmed by 3 bases and J by 1 base, leaving 6 bases between them. CDR3 length: 13 amino acids. CDR1 is SGHVS, CDR2 FQNEAQ, per germline. The CDR3 DNA sequence: TGTGCCAGCAGCTTCGGGCGGAACACTGAAGCTTTCTTT. Its translation: CASSFGRNTEAFF.

In the case of this clone: Given a far larger clone just one base away, this is likely a sequencing read error. The chain employs TRBV11-2 and TRBJ1-1, with D maybe TRBD1 (6 bases). Germline lookup yields CDR1 SGHAT and CDR2 FQNNGV. This CDR3 has 14 amino acids. V was shortened by 5 bases and J by 3 bases, with 13 bases between the two germline ends. The CDR3, as DNA: TGTGCCAGCAGCCGATGGACAGAGGACACTGAAGCTTTCTTT. Translation gives CASSRWTEDTEAFF.

This chain connects TRBV2 to TRBJ1-2; 10 nucleotides align to TRBD1. Germline CDR1 SNHLY, CDR2 FYNNEI. The CDR3 length is 17 residues. The V segment lost 8 bases and the J segment 0 bases; nucleotides outside the gene matches: 12. For the CDR3, the DNA is TGTGCCAGCGTAAAGTTCGGGACAGGGGCCTCTAACTATGGCTACACCTTC. Residues: CASVKFGTGASNYGYTF.

The genes are TRBV5-1 and TRBJ2-7, with 8 positions matching TRBD1. This CDR3 has 14 residues. Germline V gene lookup returns CDR1 SGHRS and CDR2 YFSETQ. Germline trimming cut 3 bases from V and 2 bases from J; bases unmatched to any gene: 4. CDR3: CASSWEQGAYEQYF. DNA of the CDR3: TGCGCCAGCAGCTGGGAACAGGGGGCCTACGAGCAGTACTTC.

The chain links TRBV7-9 to TRBJ1-4; D may be TRBD1 (5 bases). The V and J ends lost 2 bases and 8 bases respectively, with 12 bases between them. This CDR3 is 14 amino acids long. The V gene's germline CDR1 is SEHNR and CDR2 FQNEAQ (reference sequence). This chain's CDR3 is CASSLTQGGEKLFF. CDR3 sequence (DNA): TGTGCCAGCAGCTTAACTCAGGGAGGAGAAAAACTGTTTTTT.

The rearrangement joins TRBV5-1 to TRBJ2-7, with D perhaps given as TRBD1 or TRBD2 (5 bases each). The germline V gene encodes CDR1 SGHRS and CDR2 YFSETQ. The length of the CDR3 is 14 residues. The V end lost 4 bases, the J end lost 7 bases, and 18 bases lay between the germline ends. This CDR3 reads CASSLQFTRGEQYF. The CDR3 bases are TGCGCCAGCAGCCTGCAGTTCACTAGGGGAGAGCAGTACTTC. Variable domain in full (rest from reference TRBV5-1 and TRBJ2-7): KAGVTQTPRYLIKTRGQQVTLSCSPISGHRSVSWYQQTPGQGLQFLFEYFSETQRNKGNFPGRFSGRQFSNSRSEMNVSTLELGDSALYLCASSLQFTRGEQYFGPGTRLTVT.

This chain uses TRBV14 with TRBJ1-6; D is uncertain. Trimming cost V 1 base and J 8 bases, with 12 bases left between them. The CDR3 has 15 amino acids. The germline gives CDR1 SGHDN, CDR2 FVKESK. DNA of the CDR3: TGTGCCAGCAGCCAAGTACAGAATCGCGATTCACCCCTCCACTTT. Residues: CASSQVQNRDSPLHF. Full variable domain (rest looked up from reference TRBV14 and TRBJ1-6): EAGVTQFPSHSVIEKGQTVTLRCDPISGHDNLYWYRRVMGKEIKFLLHFVKESKQDESGMPNNRFLAERTGGTYSTLKVQPAELEDSGVYFCASSQVQNRDSPLHFGNGTRLTVT.

The V gene is TRBV6-5, the J gene TRBJ2-3; 10 nucleotides match TRBD1. The trim removed 9 bases at V and 2 bases at J, leaving 5 bases unmatched. CDR3 size: 14 residues. CDR1 MNHEY and CDR2 SVGAGI come from the germline V gene. The CDR3 loop reads CASRRQGATDTQYF. The DNA of the CDR3 is TGTGCCAGTCGACGACAGGGGGCCACAGATACGCAGTATTTT.